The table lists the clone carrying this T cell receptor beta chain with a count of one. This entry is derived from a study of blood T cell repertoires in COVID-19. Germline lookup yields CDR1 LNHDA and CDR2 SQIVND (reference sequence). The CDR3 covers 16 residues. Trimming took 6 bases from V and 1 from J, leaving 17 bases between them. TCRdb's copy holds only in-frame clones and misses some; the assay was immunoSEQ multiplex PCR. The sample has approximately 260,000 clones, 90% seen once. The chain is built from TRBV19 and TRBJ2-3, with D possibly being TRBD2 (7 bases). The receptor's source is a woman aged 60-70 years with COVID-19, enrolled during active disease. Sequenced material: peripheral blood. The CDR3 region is CASSHTGGRGTDTQYF. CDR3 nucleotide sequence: TGTGCCAGTAGCCATACGGGGGGCCGGGGCACAGATACGCAGTATTTT.